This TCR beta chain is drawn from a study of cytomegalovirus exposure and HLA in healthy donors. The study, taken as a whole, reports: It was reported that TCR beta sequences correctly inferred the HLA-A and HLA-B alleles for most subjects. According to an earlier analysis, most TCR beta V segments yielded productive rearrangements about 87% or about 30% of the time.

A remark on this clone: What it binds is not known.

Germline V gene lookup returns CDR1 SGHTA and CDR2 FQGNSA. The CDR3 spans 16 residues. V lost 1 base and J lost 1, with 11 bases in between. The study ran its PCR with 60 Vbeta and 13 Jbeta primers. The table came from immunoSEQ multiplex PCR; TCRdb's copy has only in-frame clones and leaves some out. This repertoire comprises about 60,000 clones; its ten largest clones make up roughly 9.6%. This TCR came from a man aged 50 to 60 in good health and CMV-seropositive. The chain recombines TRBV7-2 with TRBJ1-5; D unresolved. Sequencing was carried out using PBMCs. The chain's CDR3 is CASSLVAGVSNQPQHF. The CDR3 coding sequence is TGTGCCAGCAGCTTAGTCGCCGGGGTGAGCAATCAGCCCCAGCATTTT.